Listed below are T cell receptor beta chains from one sample, sequenced in a study of T cell responses to AZD1222 COVID-19 vaccine. The data were produced by immunoSEQ multiplex PCR, yet TCRdb's version contains in-frame clones alone and is incomplete. The repertoire holds about 140,000 clones, with over 90% as singletons. The sample in question was peripheral blood, obtained on day 0 of MenACWY control vaccination. The source is an adult in good health. The CDR3 runs from the conserved cysteine through the conserved F or W. A D gene is named only where the DNA matches it firmly. The listing skips clone size in some rows; elsewhere it reads once, few, many or a size class.

d_call j_call v_call clone_size cdr3_nt cdr3_aa
- TRBJ2-1 TRBV18 once TGTGCCAGCTCACCACCGAAGTTTAGCGCCTCCTACAATGAGCAGTTCTTC CASSPPKFSASYNEQFF
TRBD1 TRBJ1-5 TRBV30 - TGTGCCTGGAGCTCTTTGACAGGGGGAAATCAGCCCCAGCATTTT CAWSSLTGGNQPQHF
TRBD2 TRBJ2-7 TRBV4-2 - TGTGCCAGCAGCCAAGGGCGGACTAGCGTTGCCTACGAGCAGTACTTC CASSQGRTSVAYEQYF
TRBD1 TRBJ2-1 TRBV19 once TGTGCCAGTAGTATAGGGCCGGGTACAGGGGTTGGCAATGAGCAGTTCTTC CASSIGPGTGVGNEQFF
- TRBJ1-1 TRBV4-1 - TGCGCCAGCAGCACAGGGTCGGGGTACGCTGAAGCTTTCTTT CASSTGSGYAEAFF
- TRBJ1-1 TRBV7-9 - TGTGCCAGCAGCTTAACCGGGGGCAAAGCTTTCTTT CASSLTGGKAFF
TRBD1 TRBJ1-3 TRBV19 - TGTGCCAGTAGTAGACGTGGACAGGACCCCGGAAACACCATATATTTT CASSRRGQDPGNTIYF
- TRBJ2-5 TRBV5-8 - TGTGCCAGCAGCCGTGCAACGGGGACGGGGGTGATTTGGACCCAGTACTTC CASSRATGTGVIWTQYF
TRBD1 TRBJ1-6 TRBV2 - TGTGCCAGCAGCATGGACAGGGGTTCACCCCTCCACTTT CASSMDRGSPLHF
- TRBJ2-1 TRBV9 - TGTGCCAGCAGCGTAGTCCCGACAGTTGAGCAGTTCTTC CASSVVPTVEQFF
TRBD2 TRBJ2-3 TRBV4-2 - TGTGCCAGCAGCCAAGTCCCCGGACTAGCGGGAGGGCCAGGCACAGATACGCAGTATTTT CASSQVPGLAGGPGTDTQYF
- TRBJ1-2 TRBV5-1 - TGCGCCAGCAGCTTTCAGGGTTCCTCCTATGGCTACACCTTC CASSFQGSSYGYTF
- TRBJ2-7 TRBV3-1/TRBV3-2 - TGTGCCAGCAGCCAAGAACCCCCCCCGGTCACCTACGAGCAGTACTTC CASSQEPPPVTYEQYF
- TRBJ1-1 TRBV7-9 - TGTGCCAGCAGCTTAGTATCAGGGGTAAGGACTGAAGCTTTCTTT CASSLVSGVRTEAFF
TRBD1 TRBJ1-5 TRBV19 - TGTGCCAGTAGTAAAAGGACAGGGGGACAGCCCCAGCATTTT CASSKRTGGQPQHF
- TRBJ2-2 TRBV18 - TGTGCCAGCTCACCGGTCGTGAGCGGAGGGAACGGGGAGCTGTTTTTT CASSPVVSGGNGELFF
TRBD1 TRBJ2-2 TRBV29-1 - TGCAGCGTACGGGACAGGGGAACCGGGGAGCTGTTTTTT CSVRDRGTGELFF
- TRBJ2-7 TRBV18 - TGTGCCAGCTCACCCAACGACTGGCAGCTTTCCTACGAGCAGTACTTC CASSPNDWQLSYEQYF
TRBD1 TRBJ2-7 TRBV5-1 - TGCGCCAGCAGCGGCTTGGGACAGGCCTACGAGCAGTACTTC CASSGLGQAYEQYF
TRBD1 TRBJ1-2 TRBV7-3 few TGTGCCAGCAGCCTTACACAGGGGAATGGCTACACCTTC CASSLTQGNGYTF
- TRBJ1-5 TRBV30 - TGTGCCTGGAGTGTACGGGGAGGTGGTAGTAGCAATCAGCCCCAGCATTTT CAWSVRGGGSSNQPQHF
- TRBJ1-1 TRBV7-3 - TGTGCCAGCAGCTTAAAATCAGGCACTGAAGCTTTCTTT CASSLKSGTEAFF
TRBD1 TRBJ2-7 TRBV7-9 - TGTGCCAGCAGCGGTGACAGGGGACCTAGCTCCTACGAGCAGTACTTC CASSGDRGPSSYEQYF
TRBD1 TRBJ2-7 TRBV28 - TGTGCCAGCAATCCCGGGACAGGGGCCCCCGTTGTGCAGTACTTC CASNPGTGAPVVQYF
TRBD2 TRBJ2-1 TRBV5-1 - TGCGCCAGCAGCTTGAATAGCGGGAGAAACAATGAGCAGTTCTTC CASSLNSGRNNEQFF
- TRBJ2-1 TRBV19 - TGTGCCAGTAGGAAGGGGTTATGGTCCTACAATGAGCAGTTCTTC CASRKGLWSYNEQFF